This T cell receptor beta chain stems from a study of identical twins. This clonotype was recorded many times. MiXCR, run by TCRdb on the 5' RACE reads, gives a single entry per CDR3 protein. The sample includes nearly 650,000 distinct CDR3 sequences, about 7.6% seen only once; the top ten take roughly 1.6%. The V end lost 3 bases, the J end lost 11 bases, and 13 bases lay between the germline ends. This CDR3 region has 12 residues. This same sample was also part of a study on yellow fever vaccine responses in identical twins.

What was sequenced was PBMCs. The J gene is TRBJ1-1, the V gene TRBV12-3 or TRBV12-4; no clear D gene. The clonotype originates from a woman aged 18-29 years in good health. CDR3 loop: CASSLARLGAFF. The CDR3 DNA follows: TGTGCCAGCAGTTTGGCAAGACTCGGGGCTTTCTTT.